The 12 T cell receptor beta chains below come from one sample, sequenced in a study of blood T cell repertoires in COVID-19. Clones were read by immunoSEQ multiplex PCR, and TCRdb kept only the in-frame ones, dropping some. The repertoire holds roughly 250,000 clones, with 70% to 85% as singletons. Input material: peripheral blood. The receptors here all came from a woman in her forties with active or convalescent COVID-19.

The rearrangement joins TRBV5-1 to TRBJ1-4; D call uncertain. Trimming stripped 5 bases from V and 5 bases from J, with 13 bases between. This CDR3 is 14 amino acids long. Germline CDR1 is SGHRS and CDR2 is YFSETQ. The CDR3 DNA is TGCGCCAGCAGTCCGAGTGTCCCAAATGAAAAACTGTTTTTT. This gives the protein CASSPSVPNEKLFF.

This chain connects TRBV10-3 to TRBJ2-5, with a weak D call TRBD2 (6 bases). This CDR3 contains 15 residues. Looked up from germline, CDR1 is ENHRY and CDR2 is SYGVKD. V was shortened by 2 bases and J by 1 base, with 11 bases between the two germline ends. CDR3 region: CAISEALGLQETQYF. Written as DNA, the CDR3 is TGTGCCATCAGTGAGGCGTTGGGACTCCAAGAGACCCAGTACTTC.

The chain recombines TRBV5-1 with TRBJ1-2; TRBD1 matches 7 bases. Germline trimming cut 2 bases from V and 3 bases from J; bases unmatched to any gene: 4. There are 14 residues in the CDR3. Per germline, CDR1 SGHRS and CDR2 YFSETQ. The CDR3 protein is CASSFRQGYYGYTF. The CDR3 DNA sequence: TGCGCCAGCAGCTTCCGACAGGGCTACTATGGCTACACCTTC. Supplemented by reference TRBV5-1 and TRBJ1-2, the full variable domain reads KAGVTQTPRYLIKTRGQQVTLSCSPISGHRSVSWYQQTPGQGLQFLFEYFSETQRNKGNFPGRFSGRQFSNSRSEMNVSTLELGDSALYLCASSFRQGYYGYTFGSGTRLTVV.

The CDR3 sequence: CASSFGAVGEKLFF. DNA for the CDR3: TGTGCCAGCAGTTTTGGGGCGGTGGGGGAAAAACTGTTTTTT. V is TRBV27 and J is TRBJ1-4, with D perhaps matching TRBD1 (5 bases). The V end was cut by 3 bases, the J end by 8 bases, with 13 bases between. In germline, CDR1 is MNHEY, CDR2 SMNVEV (reference sequence). This CDR3 is built from 14 residues.

On this clone: In the same sample, other DNA sequences code for this CDR3. V and J are TRBV10-1 and TRBJ1-2; TRBD1 aligns across 7 bases. With V trimmed by 3 bases and J by 5 bases, 3 bases remained unmatched. The germline CDR1 and CDR2 sequences are WNHNN and SYGVQD (reference sequence). CDR3 size: 13 residues. CDR3 sequence reads: CASSEGGSYGYTF. The CDR3 DNA reads as TGCGCCAGCAGTGAAGGGGGCAGTTATGGCTACACCTTC.

This clone was recorded once. The V call is TRBV19, the J call TRBJ2-1; 8 positions match TRBD2. V shed 7 bases and J 4 bases; nucleotides not matched to a gene: 12. The V gene's germline CDR1 is LNHDA and CDR2 SQIVND (reference sequence). The CDR3 spans 16 residues. CDR3 residues: CASIKSGTSGYNEQFF. CDR3 DNA: TGTGCCAGTATTAAATCCGGGACTAGTGGTTACAATGAGCAGTTCTTC.

The rearrangement uses TRBV7-6 and TRBJ1-5; D call uncertain. Looked up from germline, CDR1 is SGHVS and CDR2 is FNYEAQ. The CDR3 sequence is 13 residues long. V dropped 3 bases and J dropped 3 bases, with 6 bases sitting between them. CDR3 region: CASSFSDNQPQHF. In DNA form, the CDR3 reads TGTGCCAGCAGCTTCAGCGACAATCAGCCCCAGCATTTT.

The chain uses TRBV5-1 and TRBJ2-3; 7 bases line up with TRBD1. The V gene's germline CDR1 is SGHRS and CDR2 YFSETQ. The CDR3 contains 15 residues. Germline trimming cut 4 bases from V and 0 bases from J; bases unmatched to any gene: 5. For the CDR3, the DNA is TGCGCCAGCAGCCGACAGGGCTCTAGCACAGATACGCAGTATTTT. Its translation: CASSRQGSSTDTQYF.

The chain links TRBV11-2 to TRBJ2-7; 12 nucleotides agree with TRBD2. Germline V CDR1 and CDR2: SGHAT, FQNNGV. Germline trimming cut 5 bases from V and 1 base from J; bases unmatched to any gene: 9. This CDR3 is built from 17 residues. The CDR3, as DNA: TGTGCCAGCAGCCATCCTAGCGGGGGGGCCTCGTCCTACGAGCAGTACTTC. It specifies CASSHPSGGASSYEQYF.

With regard to this clone: Within the sample, other DNA sequences also encode this same CDR3. The J gene is TRBJ1-3, the V gene TRBV5-1, with TRBD1 matching over 8 bases. Germline CDR1 is SGHRS and CDR2 is YFSETQ. This CDR3 spans 15 amino acids. V shed 2 bases and J 0 bases; nucleotides not matched to a gene: 1. The CDR3 spells CASSFDRGSGNTIYF. In nucleotides, the CDR3 is TGCGCCAGCAGCTTCGACAGGGGCTCTGGAAACACCATATATTTT. Full variable domain (remainder filled in from reference TRBV5-1 and TRBJ1-3): KAGVTQTPRYLIKTRGQQVTLSCSPISGHRSVSWYQQTPGQGLQFLFEYFSETQRNKGNFPGRFSGRQFSNSRSEMNVSTLELGDSALYLCASSFDRGSGNTIYFGEGSWLTVV.

This sequence joins TRBV6-5 and TRBJ1-1; 9 bases are shared with TRBD1. The V gene end was trimmed by 7 bases and the J gene end by 1 base; junction bases not matched to a gene: 4. The CDR3 extends over 14 amino acids. CDR1 MNHEY and CDR2 SVGAGI come from the germline V gene. CDR3 DNA sequence: TGTGCCAGCACCATACAGGGGGCGAACACTGAAGCTTTCTTT. Its translation: CASTIQGANTEAFF.

The chain uses TRBV28 and TRBJ2-3; 9 nucleotides align to TRBD2. This CDR3 is built from 13 residues. The V gene end was trimmed by 9 bases and the J gene end by 3 bases; junction bases not matched to a gene: 4. Per germline, CDR1 MDHEN and CDR2 SYDVKM. CDR3 nucleotide sequence: TGTGCCAGTAGCGGGGGTGGAACAGATACGCAGTATTTT. Its protein product is CASSGGGTDTQYF.